These T cell receptor beta chains were read from a single sample in a study of blood T cell repertoires in COVID-19. Sequencing used immunoSEQ multiplex PCR; TCRdb keeps in-frame clones, though not all of them. The sample has over 30,000 clones, less than 95% seen once. Sample: peripheral blood. The source is a man aged 65-85 years with active or convalescent COVID-19. The CDR3 runs from the conserved cysteine through the conserved F or W. D genes are given only for firm matches. Size values are once, few and many counts, or a class for expanded clones, and some rows have none.

size,V,D,J,CDR3,DNA
.,TRBV18,.,TRBJ1-1,CASSPGGAIDTEAFF,TGTGCCAGCTCACCAGGTGGAGCTATAGACACTGAAGCTTTCTTT
.,TRBV7-2,.,TRBJ2-3,CASSLGGPSTQYF,TGTGCCAGCAGCTTAGGGGGGCCATCTACGCAGTATTTT
once,TRBV12-3/TRBV12-4,.,TRBJ1-2,CASSQGIHGYTF,TGTGCCAGCAGCCAGGGGATCCATGGCTACACCTTC
.,TRBV18,TRBD1,TRBJ1-1,CASSPSRQGASTEAFF,TGTGCCAGCTCACCAAGTCGACAGGGGGCGTCCACTGAAGCTTTCTTT
.,TRBV5-1,TRBD1,TRBJ2-5,CASSLMGQQETQYF,TGCGCCAGCAGCTTGATGGGACAGCAAGAGACCCAGTACTTC
few,TRBV10-2,.,TRBJ2-7,CASRASRYYEQYF,TGCGCCAGCAGGGCTAGCCGTTACTACGAGCAGTACTTC
.,TRBV6-5,TRBD1,TRBJ1-6,CASSYRQGTSPLHF,TGTGCCAGCAGTTACCGACAGGGGACTTCACCCCTCCACTTT
.,TRBV9,TRBD1,TRBJ1-1,CASSADRGGNTEAFF,TGTGCCAGCAGCGCGGACAGGGGTGGGAACACTGAAGCTTTCTTT
.,TRBV28,.,TRBJ2-6,CASSPPRGGANVLTF,TGTGCCAGCAGTCCCCCCAGGGGTGGGGCCAACGTCCTGACTTTC
.,TRBV5-5,.,TRBJ2-7,CASRPTGISSYEQYF,TGTGCCAGCAGACCAACAGGGATCAGCTCCTACGAGCAGTACTTC
.,TRBV28,.,TRBJ1-2,CASSFRGRANYGYTF,TGTGCCAGCAGTTTCCGAGGCCGGGCTAACTATGGCTACACCTTC
.,TRBV5-1,.,TRBJ2-6,CASSLTGNGANVLTF,TGCGCCAGCAGCTTGACAGGGAATGGGGCCAACGTCCTGACTTTC
.,TRBV5-1,TRBD1,TRBJ1-1,CASSLGQGPTEAFF,TGCGCCAGCAGCTTGGGACAGGGCCCGACTGAAGCTTTCTTT
.,TRBV5-5,.,TRBJ2-6,CASSLAPQVPSGANVLTF,TGTGCCAGCAGCTTAGCTCCCCAGGTTCCCTCTGGGGCCAACGTCCTGACTTTC
.,TRBV5-1,TRBD2,TRBJ2-1,CASSYRTSGRIGEQFF,TGCGCCAGCAGCTACCGGACTAGCGGGAGGATCGGAGAGCAGTTCTTC
.,TRBV28,TRBD1,TRBJ1-1,CASSSGQGAEAFF,TGTGCCAGCAGTTCAGGACAGGGGGCTGAAGCTTTCTTT
.,TRBV28,.,TRBJ1-4,CASSTPTGLNEKLFF,TGTGCCAGCAGCACCCCGACAGGACTGAATGAAAAACTGTTTTTT